This TCR beta chain is drawn from a study of CD8+ T cells in alopecia areata (dated by TCRdb to the late 2010s). Looking at the study overall: The treated patients took part in an open-label pilot trial in which moderate-to-severe alopecia areata was treated with oral tofacitinib at 5 to 10 mg twice daily. Tofacitinib was administered for 6 to 18 months, and 6 months of follow-up off drug were then conducted to assess delayed response and recurrence. In treated patients, disease severity was measured using the SALT score, which gives the percentage of scalp surface area affected. In both human patients and the C3H/HeJ mouse model, the study applied high-throughput TCRbeta sequencing to look at T cell clonal expansion in alopecia areata. Human TCRbeta sequencing covered scalp tissue and sorted CD4+ and CD8+ peripheral blood T cells from patchy and totalis/universalis alopecia areata patients and healthy controls. Biopsies were taken from tofacitinib-treated patients at baseline and again at 4 and 24 weeks into treatment, and several of those patients also had a later scalp biopsy. Clonality in the scalp was compared among normal scalp (n=4), patchy alopecia areata scalp (n=8), and alopecia totalis/universalis scalp (n=8). RNA was extracted with the PAXgene miRNA kit for fixed scalp, the miRNeasy kit for PBMCs, and the RNeasy kit for mouse skin. TCRbeta CDR3 regions were amplified by immunoSEQ multiplex PCR using 35 Vbeta forward and 13 Jbeta reverse primers.

The meaning of the sample's time point label: 20 to 30 weeks on oral tofacitinib. This sample's treatment or condition label indicates: oral pan-JAK inhibitor, 5-10 mg twice daily. Peripheral blood and lesional scalp punch biopsies were obtained from patients with alopecia areata. After PBMCs were isolated by density centrifugation and stained for CD3, CD4 and CD8, a FACSAria was used to sort CD4+ and CD8+ T cells. Overall study results and their limits: Unlike mouse skin, where gammadelta T cells dominate, normal human skin contains resident alphabeta T cells that get sequenced too, which complicates analysis of the scalp TCR repertoire. Because the treated cohort was small and included a single nonresponder, larger studies are needed to assess links between baseline CD8+ expansion and response. Shared TCR sequences between patients were less evident than in mice, which may be partly attributable to HLA diversity in the patient population. Tofacitinib significantly decreased scalp clonality and the number of expanded CD8+ clones among the top 100 scalp clones. Many expanded lesional clones were found to persist in scalp and blood during tofacitinib treatment, and relapse after treatment cessation may be partly explained by this persistence. Compared with normal scalp, lesional scalp, particularly in alopecia totalis/universalis, had higher clonality and more expanded CD8+ clones, which suggests antigenic drive.

Receptor amplification or capture employed the immunoSEQ multiplex PCR assay. For TCR sequencing, RNA was extracted from every sample and reverse transcribed into cDNA to serve as template. First-strand cDNA was synthesized with SuperScript III using a 2:1 mix of oligo-dT and random hexamers. A synthetic immune receptor repertoire was used to gauge amplification bias, and whatever bias remained was removed computationally. Per the original workflow: After raw reads were preprocessed to remove errors, the CDR3 was defined following IMGT conventions as running from the conserved cysteine to phenylalanine. Clonality was calculated as 1 minus Shannon entropy normalized by log2 of the number of productive unique TCRs. Whether scalp clones were CD4 or CD8 was inferred by matching scalp TCRbeta sequences against CD4 and CD8 repertoires sorted from blood. In TCRdb, the immuneACCESS table is reduced to in-frame sequences with V and J assigned. These tables do not hold every clone; where another copy was compared, an unresolved V gene accounts for under half, and the others remain unexplained. D and trimming were read from the DNA, whereas the V and J calls and clone size are those reported in that table. In this sample the table shows around 180,000 clones, 60% of which occur a single time. The ten largest make up over 1% of the sample.

This clone turned up a few times. No antigen is known for it. The input lacks base qualities; no much larger clone sits a single base away. The germline V gene provides CDR1 SQVTM and CDR2 ANQGSEA. Reading from cysteine to phenylalanine, the CDR3 counts 13 amino acids. Only the CDR3 DNA stays, 39 bases, in frame from base 1. The germline V and J ends show losses of 4 bases and 6 bases respectively, and no gene match explains 9 bases of the junction. The source material was CD4+ T cells sorted from blood, sampled at week 24, from a patient treated with tofacitinib. The chain employs TRBV29-1 and TRBJ2-7, with 7 bases in between that match TRBD1. This TCR came from a human donor with alopecia areata. The CDR3 here reads CSVVGQVGGEQYF. The bases read TGCAGCGTTGTAGGACAGGTTGGAGGCGAGCAGTACTTC.